What follows are 20 T cell receptor beta chains derived from one specimen sequenced in a study of T cells expressing NK-cell markers. After re-calling the 5' RACE reads, TCRdb lists one entry per CDR3 protein, DNA absent. Recorded here are 150,000 to 200,000 distinct CDR3 sequences; the top ten clones represent 20%. The sequencing input was blood T cells: a sorted CD56 or NKG2C T cell subset, CD4+ or CD8+ T cells, or bulk PBMC T cells (not recorded which). Every receptor here comes from a man aged 18-75 years in good health.

The chain has TRBV12-3 or TRBV12-4 and TRBJ2-1; no DNA is available, so the TRBD2 call from TCRdb remains unchecked. This CDR3 contains 13 residues. The CDR3 sequence is CASTPGRAHEQFF.

J is TRBJ2-1 and V is TRBV7-9. The CDR3 covers 15 residues. Per germline, CDR1 SEHNR and CDR2 FQNEAQ (reference sequence). This CDR3 reads CASSLVGLTYNEQFF.

The CDR3 loop reads CASTQAEGYNSPLHF. This chain uses TRBV4-2 with TRBJ1-6. CDR3 length: 15 residues. Germline values: CDR1 LGHNA, CDR2 YNFKEQ.

V usage is TRBV7-2 and J usage is TRBJ2-7. This CDR3 has 14 residues. The V gene's germline CDR1 is SGHTA and CDR2 FQGNSA. The CDR3 sequence is CASSSVVASYEQYF.

The chain employs TRBV11-2 and TRBJ2-3. CDR3 size: 12 residues. Looked up from germline, CDR1 is SGHAT and CDR2 is FQNNGV. The CDR3 spells CASSLDGYTQYF.

The J gene is TRBJ2-7, the V gene TRBV12-5. The germline CDR1 and CDR2 sequences are LGHNT and FRNRAP. The CDR3 spans 17 residues. CDR3 sequence: CASGLALNTGSTYEQYF.

The V call is TRBV27, the J call TRBJ2-3. This CDR3 comprises 11 residues. Germline CDR1 is MNHEY and CDR2 is SMNVEV (reference sequence). CDR3 amino acids: CASSLVGVQYF.

The V and J genes are TRBV4-2 and TRBJ2-2; lacking DNA, the TRBD2 call made by TCRdb goes unchecked. Germline CDR1 LGHNA, CDR2 YNFKEQ. The CDR3 sequence is 19 residues long. CDR3 region: CASSQGEVSGGRYTGELFF.

V gene TRBV11-2 combines with J gene TRBJ2-2; TCRdb selects TRBD1, and the lack of DNA leaves this call unchecked. Germline CDR1 is SGHAT and CDR2 is FQNNGV. The CDR3 covers 18 residues. CDR3: CASSPREAGEPNTGELFF.

The V and J genes are TRBV6-5 and TRBJ2-1; as DNA is missing, the TRBD2 call by TCRdb cannot be tested. CDR1 and CDR2 from the germline V gene are MNHEY and SVGAGI. The CDR3 loop spans 13 amino acids. Here the CDR3 reads CASSYFAGGEQFF.

The chain joins TRBV28 to TRBJ1-5; lacking DNA, the TRBD1 call made by TCRdb goes unchecked. The germline V gene has CDR1 MDHEN and CDR2 SYDVKM. This CDR3 contains 15 residues. CDR3 region: CASSPVEGSNQPQHF.

The genes are TRBV6-2 or TRBV6-3 and TRBJ2-3. Germline V gene data show CDR1 as MNHEY and CDR2 as SVGEGT. This CDR3 has 15 amino acids. The CDR3 is CASSYSKRDTDTQYF.

V is TRBV7-8 and J is TRBJ1-1. Germline CDR1 reads SGHVS; CDR2 reads FQNEAQ. The CDR3 length is 13 residues. The CDR3 loop reads CASRNNWNTEAFF.

The J gene is TRBJ2-5, the V gene TRBV5-1. The CDR3 has 15 amino acids. The V gene's germline CDR1 is SGHRS and CDR2 YFSETQ. The CDR3 here is CASSLGRSPQETQYF.

The gene calls are TRBV5-5 and TRBJ2-7; as DNA is missing, the TRBD2 call by TCRdb cannot be tested. The CDR3 spans 15 residues. Germline loops: CDR1 SGHKS, CDR2 YYEKEE (reference sequence). Here the CDR3 reads CASSSWSGPTYEQYF. Complete variable domain (other parts from reference TRBV5-5 and TRBJ2-7): DAGVTQSPTHLIKTRGQQVTLRCSPISGHKSVSWYQQVLGQGPQFIFQYYEKEERGRGNFPDRFSARQFPNYSSELNVNALLLGDSALYLCASSSWSGPTYEQYFGPGTRLTVT.

The V call is TRBV27, the J call TRBJ2-7. CDR1 MNHEY and CDR2 SMNVEV come from the germline V gene (reference sequence). The CDR3 has 14 residues. CDR3 sequence: CASSFQGSTYEQYF.

The chain uses TRBV19 and TRBJ2-2; TCRdb calls TRBD1, which cannot be checked without DNA. Germline loops: CDR1 LNHDA, CDR2 SQIVND (reference sequence). The CDR3 runs 14 residues. The CDR3 here is CASSPLVTTGELFF.

The gene calls are TRBV9 and TRBJ2-5; TCRdb's D call of TRBD1 is untestable without DNA. From germline, CDR1 is SGDLS and CDR2 YYNGEE. The CDR3 consists of 15 residues. CDR3 loop: CASSPSTPGGETQYF.

The CDR3 is CASSPLGQGNEQFF. The chain joins TRBV18 to TRBJ2-1; TCRdb selects TRBD1, and the lack of DNA leaves this call unchecked. This CDR3 has 14 amino acids. Germline V lookup: CDR1 KGHSH, CDR2 LQKENI. The full variable domain, its missing parts supplied by reference TRBV18 and TRBJ2-1, is NAGVMQNPRHLVRRRGQEARLRCSPMKGHSHVYWYRQLPEEGLKFMVYLQKENIIDESGMPKERFSAEFPKEGPSILRIQQVVRGDSAAYFCASSPLGQGNEQFFGPGTRLTVL.

J is TRBJ2-1 and V is TRBV6-4; checking the TCRdb D call of TRBD2 is not possible without DNA. CDR1 is MRHNA and CDR2 is SNTAGT in the germline V gene. This CDR3 region has 19 residues. The CDR3 region is CASSPLGASGGPNYNEQFF.